The 23 T cell receptor beta chains below were found in one sample sequenced in a study of T cell responses to AZD1222 COVID-19 vaccine. Assay: immunoSEQ multiplex PCR; the TCRdb copy retains only in-frame clones and omits some. The data hold over 85,000 clones, with roughly 87% observed a single time. Here the sequenced sample was peripheral blood, taken on day 0 of AZD1222 vaccination. These receptors all come from an adult in good health.

The genes are TRBV15 and TRBJ2-7; D is unresolved. The germline gives CDR1 LNHNV, CDR2 YYDKDF (reference sequence). V shed 0 bases and J shed 5 bases, with 11 bases lying between them. The CDR3 spans 14 residues. CDR3 in amino acids: CATSRDRAVDEQYF. CDR3 coding DNA: TGTGCCACCAGCAGAGATAGGGCAGTCGACGAGCAGTACTTC.

The V call is TRBV7-9, the J call TRBJ1-1; possible D gene TRBD1, 5 bases. The CDR3 contains 13 residues. CDR1 is SEHNR, CDR2 FQNEAQ, per germline (reference sequence). V was shortened by 6 bases and J by 1 base, with 9 bases between the two germline ends. The CDR3: CASRGPGNTEAFF. The CDR3 bases are TGTGCCAGCAGGGGACCAGGGAACACTGAAGCTTTCTTT. The whole variable domain, filled in from reference TRBV7-9 and TRBJ1-1, reads DTGVSQNPRHKITKRGQNVTFRCDPISEHNRLYWYRQTLGQGPEFLTYFQNEAQLEKSRLLSDRFSAERPKGSFSTLEIQRTEQGDSAMYLCASRGPGNTEAFFGQGTRLTVV.

The count of this clone is one. CDR3 coding DNA: TGTGCCAGCAGCTTCTTAGAGGGAAATAATTCACCCCTCCACTTT. This sequence encodes CASSFLEGNNSPLHF. The rearrangement uses TRBV14 and TRBJ1-6; D uncertain. The germline V and J ends were trimmed by 5 bases and 5 bases, with 13 bases remaining between them. This CDR3 is 15 amino acids long. Germline CDR1 and CDR2: SGHDN and FVKESK. The full variable domain, with the rest looked up from reference TRBV14 and TRBJ1-6, is EAGVTQFPSHSVIEKGQTVTLRCDPISGHDNLYWYRRVMGKEIKFLLHFVKESKQDESGMPNNRFLAERTGGTYSTLKVQPAELEDSGVYFCASSFLEGNNSPLHFGNGTRLTVT.

The chain is built from TRBV7-2 and TRBJ1-5, with a possible D match to TRBD1 (5 bases). Trimming removed 4 bases from V and 5 bases from J, with 21 bases in between. Germline V gene lookup returns CDR1 SGHTA and CDR2 FQGNSA. The CDR3 sequence is 17 residues long. CDR3 protein: CASSSAFGTPVDQPQHF. The DNA for the CDR3 is TGTGCCAGCAGCTCAGCCTTTGGGACCCCAGTAGATCAGCCCCAGCATTTT. The whole variable domain, remainder taken from reference TRBV7-2 and TRBJ1-5, is GAGVSQSPSNKVTEKGKDVELRCDPISGHTALYWYRQSLGQGLEFLIYFQGNSAPDKSGLPSDRFSAERTGGSVSTLTIQRTQQEDSAVYLCASSSAFGTPVDQPQHFGDGTRLSIL.

V usage is TRBV7-2 and J usage is TRBJ1-1, with TRBD1 matching 7 bases. This CDR3 comprises 14 residues. V trimming: 0 bases; J trimming: 4 bases; junction bases outside the gene matches: 2. Germline loops: CDR1 SGHTA, CDR2 FQGNSA. The CDR3 region is CASSLAPGGTEAFF. The CDR3 DNA follows: TGTGCCAGCAGCTTAGCACCAGGGGGCACTGAAGCTTTCTTT.

Only one count was recorded for this clone. The V call is TRBV5-8, the J call TRBJ1-2, with D tentatively TRBD1 (6 bases). Trimming left V 3 bases short and J 6 bases short, with 15 bases between. The V gene's germline CDR1 is SGHTS and CDR2 YDEGEE. CDR3 length: 14 residues. In DNA, the CDR3 is TGTGCCAGCAGCTGGGGGGGGCAGCAAAATGGCTACACCTTC. Translating it yields CASSWGGQQNGYTF.

This clone was recorded only once. J is TRBJ1-4 and V is TRBV12-3 or TRBV12-4; tentative D call: TRBD1 (5 bases). The length of the CDR3 is 13 residues. V lost 6 bases and J lost 5, with 10 bases in between. CDR3 amino acids: CASRRQYNEKLFF. In nucleotides, the CDR3 is TGTGCCAGCAGGAGACAGTACAATGAAAAACTGTTTTTT.

The rearrangement links TRBV29-1 to TRBJ1-1, with a tentative D call TRBD1 (5 bases). Germline V gene data show CDR1 as SQVTM and CDR2 as ANQGSEA. The length of the CDR3 is 13 residues. The CDR3 coding sequence is TGCACCGTGGAGGGGAGTCAGAACACTGAAGCTTTCTTT. It is translated as CTVEGSQNTEAFF.

J is TRBJ1-4 and V is TRBV2; D gene uncertain. V lost 2 bases to trimming and J lost 5 bases, with 12 bases between them. CDR3 size: 15 residues. Germline CDR1 is SNHLY and CDR2 is FYNNEI. The chain's CDR3 is CASSEREQHNEKLFF. In DNA, the CDR3 is TGTGCCAGCAGTGAACGTGAACAGCACAATGAAAAACTGTTTTTT.

The chain uses TRBV7-2 and TRBJ2-1; the D gene is possibly TRBD1 (6 bases). V lost 5 bases and J lost 7, with 18 bases in between. This CDR3 is built from 15 residues. Germline CDR1 is SGHTA and CDR2 is FQGNSA. CDR3 sequence: CASSVALGGPNEQFF. CDR3 DNA sequence: TGTGCCAGCAGCGTTGCACTAGGGGGACCTAATGAGCAGTTCTTC.

The rearrangement uses TRBV5-6 and TRBJ1-1, with D perhaps TRBD1 (6 bases). Germline V gene sequence: CDR1 SGHDT, CDR2 YYEEEE. CDR3 length equals 15 residues. The V end was cut by 5 bases, the J end by 7 bases, with 21 bases between. CDR3 nucleotide sequence: TGTGCCAGCAGTTCACTAGGGACACTGCCCGGTGAAGCTTTCTTT. It is translated as CASSSLGTLPGEAFF.

The chain joins TRBV11-2 to TRBJ1-3, with D maybe TRBD1 (6 bases). CDR3 length: 14 amino acids. The V end was cut by 5 bases, the J end by 2 bases, with 10 bases between. Germline CDR1 is SGHAT and CDR2 is FQNNGV. CDR3: CASSRSGAGNTIYF. The DNA of the CDR3 is TGTGCCAGCAGCCGATCAGGGGCTGGAAACACCATATATTTT.

This rearrangement joins TRBV7-9 to TRBJ2-2, with 7 bases lining up with TRBD1. Looked up from germline, CDR1 is SEHNR and CDR2 is FQNEAQ (reference sequence). Trimming removed 5 bases from V and 1 base from J; junction bases left unmatched: 1. This CDR3 contains 14 residues. This CDR3 reads CASSDRVNTGELFF. The CDR3 DNA sequence: TGTGCCAGCAGCGACAGGGTGAACACCGGGGAGCTGTTTTTT.

CDR3 nucleotides: TGTGCCTGGAGTGTGACTAGCGGGGCGTACAATGAGCAGTTCTTC. Translating it yields CAWSVTSGAYNEQFF. V gene TRBV30 combines with J gene TRBJ2-1; 11 positions agree with TRBD2. The CDR3 length is 15 residues. Germline CDR1 is GTSNPN and CDR2 is SVGIG (reference sequence). V lost 0 bases and J lost 4; bases outside the gene matches: 2.

The gene calls are TRBV10-3 and TRBJ1-5; D uncertain. Germline-derived CDR1 and CDR2 are ENHRY and SYGVKD. The V and J ends lost 10 bases and 7 bases respectively, with 20 bases between them. The length of the CDR3 is 14 residues. The CDR3 is CATAPGWGIQPQHF. CDR3 sequence (DNA): TGTGCCACGGCTCCGGGCTGGGGAATCCAGCCCCAGCATTTT.

The chain carries TRBV6-2 or TRBV6-3 and TRBJ2-1, with 9 bases fitting TRBD2. This CDR3 contains 15 residues. The trim removed 5 bases at V and 4 bases at J, leaving 6 bases unmatched. In germline, CDR1 is MNHEY, CDR2 SVGEGT. In DNA form, the CDR3 reads TGTGCCAGCAGTAAACTAGCGGGTAGTTACAATGAGCAGTTCTTC. It codes for CASSKLAGSYNEQFF.

This chain connects TRBV19 to TRBJ1-4, with D uncertain. Germline V gene sequence: CDR1 LNHDA, CDR2 SQIVND (reference sequence). The CDR3 sequence is 14 residues long. V dropped 3 bases and J dropped 5 bases, with 10 bases sitting between them. CDR3 coding DNA: TGTGCCAGTAGTATTGGATTGAACAATGAAAAACTGTTTTTT. Translating it yields CASSIGLNNEKLFF.

In its sample, this clone was seen once. V is TRBV18 and J is TRBJ2-5; 10 bases align to TRBD2. The CDR3 is 16 amino acids. Germline CDR1 and CDR2: KGHSH and LQKENI. Unmatched junction bases numbered 6, after V lost 3 bases and J lost 2 bases. In DNA, the CDR3 is TGTGCCAGCTCACCCCGGACTAGCGGTTCTCAAGAGACCCAGTACTTC. As protein: CASSPRTSGSQETQYF.

This clone was found once. The V gene is TRBV7-2, the J gene TRBJ2-1, with D uncertain. CDR1 SGHTA and CDR2 FQGNSA come from the germline V gene. Trimming pared 5 bases from V and 4 bases from J, leaving 9 bases between. The CDR3 has 13 residues. The CDR3 region has the DNA TGTGCCAGCAGCCTCCTGGAATACAATGAGCAGTTCTTC. It is translated as CASSLLEYNEQFF.

The CDR3 is CASSIGSDYTDTQYF. Written as DNA, the CDR3 is TGTGCCAGCTCCATAGGGTCCGACTACACAGATACGCAGTATTTT. This chain connects TRBV18 to TRBJ2-3, with D possibly being TRBD2 (5 bases). CDR1 and CDR2 (germline): KGHSH, LQKENI. The CDR3 sequence is 15 residues long. V lost 6 bases and J 2 bases, leaving 15 bases between the germline ends.

The V call is TRBV28, the J call TRBJ2-7, with a weak D call TRBD2 (5 bases). Germline-derived CDR1 and CDR2 are MDHEN and SYDVKM. The ends were cut back, 6 bases at V and 3 bases at J, with 15 bases in the middle. The length of the CDR3 is 14 residues. The CDR3 nucleotides read TGTGCCAGCAGCCCAACTAGTGATGTCTACGAGCAGTACTTC. It translates to CASSPTSDVYEQYF.

This clone was observed a handful of times. This chain connects TRBV14 to TRBJ2-5; 8 bases are shared with TRBD1. The CDR3 has 13 amino acids. CDR1 SGHDN and CDR2 FVKESK come from the germline V gene. Germline trimming cut 3 bases from V and 5 bases from J; bases unmatched to any gene: 2. This CDR3 is CASSQTGEETQYF. In DNA, the CDR3 is TGTGCCAGCAGCCAGACAGGGGAGGAGACCCAGTACTTC. Full variable domain (outside the CDR3, taken from reference TRBV14 and TRBJ2-5): EAGVTQFPSHSVIEKGQTVTLRCDPISGHDNLYWYRRVMGKEIKFLLHFVKESKQDESGMPNNRFLAERTGGTYSTLKVQPAELEDSGVYFCASSQTGEETQYFGPGTRLLVL.

A word on this clone: The same CDR3 can be traced to other DNA sequences in this sample. V gene TRBV5-1 combines with J gene TRBJ1-1; D perhaps matches TRBD1 (6 bases). The germline V gene encodes CDR1 SGHRS and CDR2 YFSETQ. The CDR3 is made up of 15 amino acids. V was trimmed by 0 bases and J by 0 bases, leaving 9 bases between them. The CDR3: CASSLGRDMNTEAFF. The CDR3 nucleotides are TGCGCCAGCAGCTTGGGACGGGACATGAACACTGAAGCTTTCTTT.